This T cell receptor beta chain was profiled in a study of tumor-infiltrating lymphocytes in primary liver carcinoma. The wider study: The study enrolled male and female patients aged 30 to 69 years. Study-level results: Paired tumor-adjacent and tumor-blood samples overlapped less than tumor region pairs did. Tumors significantly exceeded blood in top-250-clone fraction (p = 0.039).

About this clonotype: Its antigen is not identified. One base away lies a much larger clone, so this may be a sequencing read error.

From 450 to 600 ng total RNA, TCR beta cDNA was generated with a primer in the constant region. Slightly modified ARM-PCR, run as three nested multiplex PCR rounds, produced the TCR beta libraries. Rounds one and two of PCR, each of 10 cycles, were primed with TRBV1-TRBV30 forward primers and a C-beta reverse primer. In TCRdb, the multiplex PCR reads were re-called with MiXCR into one record per CDR3 protein. The sample has fewer than 350,000 distinct CDR3 sequences; approximately 60% are singletons. Unsorted whole blood served as the source of blood RNA, and germline DNA was extracted as well. Around 3.9 milliliters of peripheral blood were drawn preoperatively. The CDR3 sequence is 14 residues long. CDR1 is MNHNS, CDR2 SASEGT, per germline.

This TCR came from a man between 40 and 49 years old with primary liver carcinoma and hepatitis B virus infection. The chain carries TRBV6-1 and TRBJ2-3; no clear D. The sequenced material came from peripheral blood. This CDR3 is CANSERTGRDTQYF. CDR3 sequence (DNA): TGTGCCAACAGTGAAAGGACGGGCCGAGATACGCAGTATTTT.